Below, 10 T cell receptor beta chains from the same sample are listed, as sequenced in a study of blood T cell repertoires in COVID-19. Assay used: immunoSEQ multiplex PCR; TCRdb lists only in-frame clones, some missing. The sample has under 65,000 clones, under 95% seen once. Sequencing used peripheral blood. These receptors were taken from a man aged 45-65 years with acute or convalescent COVID-19.

This chain joins TRBV7-8 and TRBJ2-7; tentative D call: TRBD2 (5 bases). The CDR3 sequence is 14 residues long. V lost 2 bases, J lost 2 bases, and 10 bases lay in between. The germline gives CDR1 SGHVS, CDR2 FQNEAQ. The CDR3 loop is CASSLLATAYEQYF. The CDR3 nucleotides are TGTGCCAGCAGCTTATTAGCGACCGCCTACGAGCAGTACTTC.

The chain joins TRBV6-6 to TRBJ1-1; 7 bases are shared with TRBD1. In germline, CDR1 is MNHNY, CDR2 SVGAGI (reference sequence). This CDR3 is built from 13 residues. J gave up 4 bases and V 8 bases, and 7 bases lay outside the gene matches. The CDR3 spells CASDDRVITEAFF. In nucleotides, the CDR3 is TGTGCCAGCGACGACAGGGTGATCACTGAAGCTTTCTTT.

The V call is TRBV11-3, the J call TRBJ2-3; 10 bases are a match to TRBD2. Germline loops: CDR1 SGHNT, CDR2 YENEEA. This CDR3 has 14 amino acids. Trimming cost V 4 bases and J 4 bases; bases outside gene matches: 2. The CDR3 DNA follows: TGTGCCAGCAGCTCGGGACTAGCGCCAGATACGCAGTATTTT. Translating it yields CASSSGLAPDTQYF.

The chain is built from TRBV6-5 and TRBJ2-7; D call uncertain. V lost 5 bases to trimming and J lost 7 bases, with 9 bases between them. Germline V gene lookup returns CDR1 MNHEY and CDR2 SVGAGI. CDR3 length: 11 residues. CDR3 sequence reads: CASSRGWEQYF. DNA of the CDR3: TGTGCCAGCAGTCGCGGATGGGAGCAGTACTTC.

V gene TRBV5-1 combines with J gene TRBJ2-5; 7 bases agree with TRBD1. Trimming cost V 4 bases and J 2 bases; bases outside gene matches: 2. The CDR3 covers 13 residues. Germline values: CDR1 SGHRS, CDR2 YFSETQ. The CDR3 sequence is CASSVGQQETQYF. The CDR3 DNA follows: TGCGCCAGCAGCGTGGGACAGCAAGAGACCCAGTACTTC.

The V and J genes are TRBV9 and TRBJ1-3, with a tentative D call TRBD1 (5 bases). This CDR3 contains 16 residues. Trimming shortened V by 0 bases and J by 2 bases, and 12 bases separated the two germline ends. Germline-derived CDR1 and CDR2 are SGDLS and YYNGEE. CDR3 nucleotides: TGTGCCAGCAGCGTAGTGTCGACAGCTACTGGAAACACCATATATTTT. It encodes CASSVVSTATGNTIYF. The variable domain in full, completed from reference TRBV9 and TRBJ1-3, reads DSGVTQTPKHLITATGQRVTLRCSPRSGDLSVYWYQQSLDQGLQFLIQYYNGEERAKGNILERFSAQQFPDLHSELNLSSLELGDSALYFCASSVVSTATGNTIYFGEGSWLTVV.

The chain has TRBV7-9 and TRBJ1-5, with D uncertain. The CDR3 has 15 amino acids. CDR1 and CDR2 (germline): SEHNR, FQNEAQ (reference sequence). Trimming cost V 5 bases and J 3 bases, with 14 bases left between them. This CDR3 is CASSPGLHPNQPQHF. The CDR3 coding sequence is TGTGCCAGCAGCCCCGGACTTCACCCCAATCAGCCCCAGCATTTT.

The rearrangement joins TRBV5-6 to TRBJ1-6; possible D gene TRBD1, 5 bases. The CDR3 runs to 16 residues. Germline assignment: CDR1 SGHDT and CDR2 YYEEEE. Deletions cut 2 bases from V and 7 bases from J, with 16 bases between. The CDR3 bases are TGTGCCAGCAGCTTTAGGACAACTGGGGTCAATTCACCCCTCCACTTT. This codes for CASSFRTTGVNSPLHF.

V is TRBV7-3 and J is TRBJ2-1; no clear D. V lost 1 base and J lost 2, with 9 bases in between. Germline lookup yields CDR1 SGHTA and CDR2 FQGTGA. This CDR3 region has 15 residues. The CDR3 coding sequence is TGTGCCAGCAGCTTAAATTCGGGTCCCTACAATGAGCAGTTCTTC. Translating it yields CASSLNSGPYNEQFF.

This sequence joins TRBV6-4 and TRBJ1-6; 7 bases are shared with TRBD1. The germline CDR1 and CDR2 sequences are MRHNA and SNTAGT. The CDR3 runs to 15 residues. The V segment lost 2 bases and the J segment 14 bases; nucleotides outside the gene matches: 12. The CDR3 region has the DNA TGTGCCAGCAGTGACACACACAGGGGTGGATTCACCCTCCACTTT. Its protein is CASSDTHRGGFTLHF.